The 5 T cell receptor beta chains below all came from one sample that was sequenced in a study of cytomegalovirus exposure and HLA in healthy donors. The study ran its PCR with 60 Vbeta and 13 Jbeta primers. The repertoire was sequenced with immunoSEQ multiplex PCR; TCRdb's copy has only in-frame clones and lacks some. This sample has roughly 67,000 clones, with less than 80% found just once. Input material: PBMCs. Receptors were obtained from a man aged 60-69 years in good health and CMV-seropositive.

This rearrangement joins TRBV29-1 to TRBJ2-1; D uncertain. Germline-derived CDR1 and CDR2 are SQVTM and ANQGSEA. CDR3 size: 13 residues. Trimming cost V 5 bases and J 5 bases, with 13 bases left between them. The CDR3 DNA sequence: TGCAGCGTTCCCCTAGTGGCCGACAATGAGCAGTTCTTC. Residues: CSVPLVADNEQFF.

The V and J genes are TRBV10-1 and TRBJ2-7; possibly TRBD1 for D (6 bases). Germline V gives CDR1 WNHNN, CDR2 SYGVQD (reference sequence). The CDR3 extends over 13 amino acids. With 6 bases removed from V and 1 base from J, the gap between germline ends came to 10 bases. CDR3 residues: CASSRGPSYEQYF. The DNA of the CDR3 is TGCGCCAGCAGCAGGGGCCCTTCCTACGAGCAGTACTTC.

The chain is built from TRBV2 and TRBJ2-7, with D perhaps TRBD2 (5 bases). Per germline, CDR1 SNHLY and CDR2 FYNNEI. Trimming removed 5 bases from V and 0 bases from J, with 5 bases in between. There are 12 residues in the CDR3. The CDR3 coding sequence is TGTGCCAGCAGTCGGGGCTCCTACGAGCAGTACTTC. Translated, it gives CASSRGSYEQYF.

This clone was seen once. The chain uses TRBV19 and TRBJ2-2, with D perhaps matching TRBD1 (5 bases). Trimming shortened V by 3 bases and J by 3 bases, and 8 bases separated the two germline ends. Germline V gene lookup returns CDR1 LNHDA and CDR2 SQIVND (reference sequence). This CDR3 spans 14 amino acids. The CDR3 nucleotides read TGTGCCAGTAGTATGGGGCGTTACACCGGGGAGCTGTTTTTT. This translates into CASSMGRYTGELFF.

With regard to this clone: One end of the junction fails to match germline, which may point to a read error. The V gene is TRBV11-1, the J gene TRBJ2-7, with 9 bases lining up with TRBD2. The germline gives CDR1 SGHAT, CDR2 FQDESV (reference sequence). This CDR3 is 13 amino acids long. The CDR3 protein is CASGLATSGDLYF. The CDR3 DNA is TGTGCCAGCGGCTTAGCGACTAGCGGAGACCTATACTTC.